A selection of T cell receptor beta chains follows, all from one sample in a study of human T cells and chemical hapten exposure. TCRdb passed the RACE reads through MiXCR, listing each CDR3 protein once. The data hold about 41,000 distinct CDR3 sequences, with around 3.2% observed a single time. This sample comprised whole blood, obtained in connection with sensitization to the hapten diphenylcyclopropenone (DPC). The origin of the receptors is a man in his forties with alopecia areata. Some clones in this sample may be carry-over from other donors' samples. CDR3s include the opening cysteine and the closing phenylalanine or tryptophan. The order of the fields is clone size, V gene, J gene, D gene, CDR3 protein, CDR3 DNA. The D gene is left open where the match is weak. The listing skips clone size in some rows; elsewhere it reads once, few, many or a size class.

size: many
V: TRBV6-5
J: TRBJ2-7
D: -
CDR3: CASSGSRGYEQYF
DNA: TGTGCCAGCAGCGGGTCTCGGGGCTACGAGCAGTACTTC

size: many
V: TRBV15
J: TRBJ1-4
D: TRBD1
CDR3: CATSRAGTGGEKLFF
DNA: TGTGCCACCAGCAGGGCCGGGACAGGGGGTGAAAAACTGTTTTTT

size: many
V: TRBV28
J: TRBJ1-5
D: -
CDR3: CASSTSGNSNQPQHF
DNA: TGTGCCAGCAGCACCTCAGGGAATAGCAATCAGCCCCAGCATTTT

size: many
V: TRBV20-1
J: TRBJ1-1
D: -
CDR3: CSARVSGTMNTEAFF
DNA: TGCAGTGCTAGAGTTTCGGGGACCATGAACACTGAAGCTTTCTTT

size: few
V: TRBV6-2/TRBV6-3
J: TRBJ2-5
D: -
CDR3: CASSWGSALGTQYF
DNA: TGTGCCAGCAGTTGGGGAAGCGCCCTAGGGACCCAGTACTTC

size: many
V: TRBV11-2
J: TRBJ2-3
D: -
CDR3: CASSFGGLTTDTQYF
DNA: TGTGCCAGCAGCTTCGGCGGCCTTACCACAGATACGCAGTATTTT

size: many
V: TRBV27
J: TRBJ1-3
D: -
CDR3: CASSLVGSGNTIYF
DNA: TGTGCCAGCAGTTTAGTGGGCTCTGGAAACACCATATATTTT

size: many
V: TRBV5-5
J: TRBJ2-7
D: TRBD2
CDR3: CASSRRTSGSYEQYF
DNA: TGTGCCAGCAGCCGAAGGACTAGCGGGAGTTACGAGCAGTACTTC

size: few
V: TRBV7-2
J: TRBJ1-6
D: -
CDR3: CASTSSTRGPYNSPLHF
DNA: TGTGCCAGCACCTCTTCGACGCGGGGACCCTATAATTCACCCCTCCACTTT

size: many
V: TRBV6-2/TRBV6-3
J: TRBJ2-3
D: TRBD2
CDR3: CASSKGLAGPTDTQYF
DNA: TGTGCCAGCAGTAAGGGACTAGCGGGACCCACAGATACGCAGTATTTT

size: many
V: TRBV28
J: TRBJ1-6
D: -
CDR3: CASRGQSNSPLHF
DNA: TGTGCCAGCCGCGGACAGAGTAATTCACCCCTCCACTTT

size: -
V: TRBV28
J: TRBJ2-7
D: -
CDR3: CASRDVAATYEQYF
DNA: TGTGCCAGCAGGGATGTAGCGGCAACCTACGAGCAGTACTTC

size: many
V: TRBV9
J: TRBJ2-2
D: -
CDR3: CASSVVGPGELFF
DNA: TGTGCCAGCAGCGTAGTCGGTCCCGGGGAGCTGTTTTTT

size: many
V: TRBV7-9
J: TRBJ2-5
D: -
CDR3: CASSLEQYQETQYF
DNA: TGTGCCAGCAGCTTAGAACAGTACCAAGAGACCCAGTACTTC

size: many
V: TRBV5-5
J: TRBJ2-3
D: -
CDR3: CASSLGTTTATDTQYF
DNA: TGTGCCAGCAGCTTGGGGACAACGACAGCCACAGATACGCAGTATTTT

size: many
V: TRBV6-5
J: TRBJ2-5
D: -
CDR3: CASRYHDGVTQETQYF
DNA: TGTGCCAGCAGATATCACGACGGCGTTACCCAAGAGACCCAGTACTTC

size: few
V: TRBV21-1
J: TRBJ1-1
D: -
CDR3: CASSKERTGEAFF
DNA: TGTGCCAGCAGCAAAGAAAGAACAGGGGAAGCTTTCTTT

size: many
V: TRBV28
J: TRBJ2-3
D: TRBD2
CDR3: CASSPPLGRAKDTQYF
DNA: TGTGCCAGCAGTCCCCCCCTGGGGAGGGCTAAAGATACGCAGTATTTT

size: many
V: TRBV12-3/TRBV12-4
J: TRBJ1-3
D: -
CDR3: CASSQHREGNTIYF
DNA: TGTGCCAGCAGTCAACACCGAGAAGGAAACACCATATATTTT

size: -
V: TRBV28
J: TRBJ2-7
D: TRBD1
CDR3: CASGTERNEQYF
DNA: TGTGCCAGCGGGACAGAGCGTAACGAGCAGTACTTC